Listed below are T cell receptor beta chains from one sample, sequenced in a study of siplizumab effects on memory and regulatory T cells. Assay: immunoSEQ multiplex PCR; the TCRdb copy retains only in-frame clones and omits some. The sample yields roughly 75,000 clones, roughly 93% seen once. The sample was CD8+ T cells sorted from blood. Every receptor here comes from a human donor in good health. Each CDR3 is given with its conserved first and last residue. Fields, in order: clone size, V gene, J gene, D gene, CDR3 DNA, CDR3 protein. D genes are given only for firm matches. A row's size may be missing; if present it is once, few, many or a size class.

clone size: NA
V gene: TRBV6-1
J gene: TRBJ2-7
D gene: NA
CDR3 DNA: TGTGCCAGCAGCCTTGGGACGGGCTACGAGCAGTACTTC
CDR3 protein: CASSLGTGYEQYF

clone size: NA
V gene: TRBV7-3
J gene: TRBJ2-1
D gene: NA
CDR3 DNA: TGTGCCAGCAGCTTCGCACAGGGCCATGAGCAGTTCTTC
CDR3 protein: CASSFAQGHEQFF

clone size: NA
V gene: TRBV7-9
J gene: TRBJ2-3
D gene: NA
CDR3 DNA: TGTGCCAGCAGCTTCCCTGCGGGCCAAGTCGGGCCAGATACGCAGTATTTT
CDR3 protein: CASSFPAGQVGPDTQYF

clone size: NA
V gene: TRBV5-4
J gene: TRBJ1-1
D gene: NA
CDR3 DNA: TGTGCCAGCAGCCGGGGGGATTTACGGAACACTGAAGCTTTCTTT
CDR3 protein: CASSRGDLRNTEAFF

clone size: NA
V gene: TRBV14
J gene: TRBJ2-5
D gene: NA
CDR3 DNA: TGTGCCAGCAGCCAAGATTGGTGGACCCAGTACTTC
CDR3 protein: CASSQDWWTQYF

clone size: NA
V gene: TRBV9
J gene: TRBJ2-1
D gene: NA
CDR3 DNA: TGTGCCAGCAGCCGGGCTGCTAGCGAGCAGTTCTTC
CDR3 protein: CASSRAASEQFF

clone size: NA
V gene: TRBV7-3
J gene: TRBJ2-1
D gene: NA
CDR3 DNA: TGTGCCAGCAGCTTAATGTGGGTCAGCTCCTACAATGAGCAGTTCTTC
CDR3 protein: CASSLMWVSSYNEQFF

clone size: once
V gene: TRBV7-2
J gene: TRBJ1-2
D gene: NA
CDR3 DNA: TGTGCCAGCAGCGAAGGTGGCTTTGTTGGCTACACCTTC
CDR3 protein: CASSEGGFVGYTF

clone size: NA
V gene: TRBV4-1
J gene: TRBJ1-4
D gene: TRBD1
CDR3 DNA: TGCGCCAGCAGCCAAGTCGACAGGGGGCTTGCTAATGAAAAACTGTTTTTT
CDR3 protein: CASSQVDRGLANEKLFF

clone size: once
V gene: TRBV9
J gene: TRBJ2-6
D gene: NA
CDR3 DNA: TGTGCCAGCAGCGTAGGAGATGGGGCCAACGTCCTGACTTTC
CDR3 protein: CASSVGDGANVLTF

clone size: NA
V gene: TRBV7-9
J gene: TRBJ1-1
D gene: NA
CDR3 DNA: TGTGCCAGCAGCCCCACCATAGACACTGAAGCTTTCTTT
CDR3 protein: CASSPTIDTEAFF

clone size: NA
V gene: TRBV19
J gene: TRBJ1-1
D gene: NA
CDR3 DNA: TGTGCCAGTAGTATAGCCACTGAAGCTTTCTTT
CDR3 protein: CASSIATEAFF

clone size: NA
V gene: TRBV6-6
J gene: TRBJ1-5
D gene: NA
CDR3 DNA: TGTGCCAGCAGTTTGGACAAGAATCAGCCCCAGCATTTT
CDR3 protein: CASSLDKNQPQHF

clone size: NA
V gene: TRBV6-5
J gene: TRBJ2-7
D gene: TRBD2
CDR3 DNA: TGTGCCAGCAGCCCCGCAGAGGGAGGGGTCGAGCAGTACTTC
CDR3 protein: CASSPAEGGVEQYF

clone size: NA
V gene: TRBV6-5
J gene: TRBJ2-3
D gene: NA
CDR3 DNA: TGTGCCAGCAGTTACGGGGTGGGCCACACAGATACGCAGTATTTT
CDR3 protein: CASSYGVGHTDTQYF

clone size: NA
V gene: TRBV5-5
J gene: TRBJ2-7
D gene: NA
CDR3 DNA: TGTGCCAGCAGTCCGGACGTGACCTACGAGCAGTACTTC
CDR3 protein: CASSPDVTYEQYF

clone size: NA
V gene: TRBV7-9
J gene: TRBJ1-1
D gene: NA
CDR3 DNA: TGTGCCAGCACCGGACTCACGGAGGACACTGAAGCTTTCTTT
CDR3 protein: CASTGLTEDTEAFF

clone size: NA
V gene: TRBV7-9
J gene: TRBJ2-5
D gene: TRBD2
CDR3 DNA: TGTGCCAGCTCCACCGGGGGGGCCCAGTACTTC
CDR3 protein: CASSTGGAQYF

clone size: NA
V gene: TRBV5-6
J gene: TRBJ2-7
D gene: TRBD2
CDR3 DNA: TGTGCCAGCAGCTCCACCACTAGCGGGGGGGAAATTACCTACGAGCAGTACTTC
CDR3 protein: CASSSTTSGGEITYEQYF

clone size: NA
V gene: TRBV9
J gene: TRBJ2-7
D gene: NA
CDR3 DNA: TGTGCCAGCAGCGACCCGAGCTCCTACGAGCAGTACTTC
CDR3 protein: CASSDPSSYEQYF

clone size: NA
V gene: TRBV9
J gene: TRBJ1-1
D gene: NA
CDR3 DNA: TGTGCCAGCAGCACGACCGAACAACTAATGAACACTGAAGCTTTCTTT
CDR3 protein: CASSTTEQLMNTEAFF

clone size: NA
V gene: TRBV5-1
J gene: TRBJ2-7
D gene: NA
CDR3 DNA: TGCGCCAGCAGCCCCCTGGACACCTCCTACGAGCAGTACTTC
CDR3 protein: CASSPLDTSYEQYF

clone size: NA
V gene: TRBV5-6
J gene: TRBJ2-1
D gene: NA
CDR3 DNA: TGTGCCAGCAGCTGGGGCAATGAGCAGTTCTTC
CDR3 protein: CASSWGNEQFF

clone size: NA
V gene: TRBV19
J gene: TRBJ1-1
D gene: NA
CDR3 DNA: TGTGCCAGTAGTATTAAGGGGATGAACACTGAAGCTTTCTTT
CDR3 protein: CASSIKGMNTEAFF

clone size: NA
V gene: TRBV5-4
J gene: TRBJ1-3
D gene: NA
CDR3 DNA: TGTGCCAGCAGTTTTATGACAGACTCTGGAAACACCATATATTTT
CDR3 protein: CASSFMTDSGNTIYF

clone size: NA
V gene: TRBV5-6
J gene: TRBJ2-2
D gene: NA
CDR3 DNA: TGTGCCAGCAGTCTTCAGAACACCGGGGAGCTGTTTTTT
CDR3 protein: CASSLQNTGELFF

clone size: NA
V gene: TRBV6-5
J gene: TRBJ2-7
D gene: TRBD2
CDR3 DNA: TGTGCCAGCAGTGGGACTAGCGGGCCCTACGAGCAGTACTTC
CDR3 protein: CASSGTSGPYEQYF

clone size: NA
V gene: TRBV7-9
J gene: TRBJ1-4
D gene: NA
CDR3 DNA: TGTGCCAGCAGCTTAGAAGTCGCCGAGGGGCCAAAACTGTTTTTT
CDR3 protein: CASSLEVAEGPKLFF

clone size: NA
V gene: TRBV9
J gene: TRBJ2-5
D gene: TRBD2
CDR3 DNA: TGTGCCAGCAGCAACCCAAGCGGGGCGTACCAAGAGACCCAGTACTTC
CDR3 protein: CASSNPSGAYQETQYF

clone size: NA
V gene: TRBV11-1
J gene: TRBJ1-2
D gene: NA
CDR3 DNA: TGTGCCAGCAGCTTACAGAGCGCCACCAACTATGGCTACACCTTC
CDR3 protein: CASSLQSATNYGYTF

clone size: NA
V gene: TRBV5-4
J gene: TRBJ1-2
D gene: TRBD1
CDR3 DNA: TGTGCCAGCAGCTTGGACAGGGGTGGCTATGGCTACACCTTC
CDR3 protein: CASSLDRGGYGYTF

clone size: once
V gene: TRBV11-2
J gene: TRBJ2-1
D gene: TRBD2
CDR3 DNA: TGTGCCAGCAGCTTAGCACTAGCGGGGGGGTCATATGAGCAGTTCTTC
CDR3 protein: CASSLALAGGSYEQFF

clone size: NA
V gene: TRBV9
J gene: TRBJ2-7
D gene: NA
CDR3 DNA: TGTGCCAGCAGCGAGGACAGTCACTCGAAGCAGTACTTC
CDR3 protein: CASSEDSHSKQYF

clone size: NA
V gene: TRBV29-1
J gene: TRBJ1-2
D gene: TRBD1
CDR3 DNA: TGCAGCGTTGAAGGACAGGGGTTCGCTTATGGCTACACCTTC
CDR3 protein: CSVEGQGFAYGYTF

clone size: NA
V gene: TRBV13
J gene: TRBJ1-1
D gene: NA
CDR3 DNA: TGTGCCAGCAGCTTAGAGGGGATGAACACTGAAGCTTTCTTT
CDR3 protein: CASSLEGMNTEAFF

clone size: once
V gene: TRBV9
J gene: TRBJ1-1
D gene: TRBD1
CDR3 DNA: TGTGCCAGCAGCGGAACCGGGACAGGGGGCATCGAAGCTTTCTTT
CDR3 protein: CASSGTGTGGIEAFF

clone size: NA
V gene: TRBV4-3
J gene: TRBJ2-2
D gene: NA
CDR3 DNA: TGCGCCAGCAGCCTCAAGATCGGTAGCACCGGGGAGCTGTTTTTT
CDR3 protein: CASSLKIGSTGELFF

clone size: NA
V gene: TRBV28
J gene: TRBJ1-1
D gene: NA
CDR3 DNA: TGTGCCAGCAGTTTTGGGGGTGGCACTGAAGCTTTCTTT
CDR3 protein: CASSFGGGTEAFF

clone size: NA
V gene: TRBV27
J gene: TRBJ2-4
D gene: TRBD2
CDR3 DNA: TGTGCCAGCAGTTTATCCCCGACTAGCGGGTACGGACAGTACTTC
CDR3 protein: CASSLSPTSGYGQYF

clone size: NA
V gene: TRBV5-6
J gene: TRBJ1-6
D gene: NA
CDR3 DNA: TGTGCCAGCAGCTTGGCACTCGGGGGTTCACCCCTCCACTTT
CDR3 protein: CASSLALGGSPLHF

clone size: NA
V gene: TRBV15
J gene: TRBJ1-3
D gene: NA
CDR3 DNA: TGTGCCACCAGCAGAGAGGGGGGTGGAAACACCATATATTTT
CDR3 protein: CATSREGGGNTIYF